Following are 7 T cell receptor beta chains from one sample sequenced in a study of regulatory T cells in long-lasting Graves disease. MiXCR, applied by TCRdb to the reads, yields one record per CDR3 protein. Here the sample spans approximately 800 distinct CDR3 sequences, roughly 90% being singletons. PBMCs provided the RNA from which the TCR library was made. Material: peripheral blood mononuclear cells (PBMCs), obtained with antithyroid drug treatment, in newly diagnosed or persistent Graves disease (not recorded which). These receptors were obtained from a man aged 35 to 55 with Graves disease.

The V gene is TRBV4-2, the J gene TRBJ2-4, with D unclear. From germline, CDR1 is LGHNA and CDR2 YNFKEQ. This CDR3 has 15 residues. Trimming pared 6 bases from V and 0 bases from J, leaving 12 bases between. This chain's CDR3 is CASSGNGAAKNIQYF. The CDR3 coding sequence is TGTGCCAGCAGTGGAAACGGAGCAGCCAAAAACATTCAGTACTTC.

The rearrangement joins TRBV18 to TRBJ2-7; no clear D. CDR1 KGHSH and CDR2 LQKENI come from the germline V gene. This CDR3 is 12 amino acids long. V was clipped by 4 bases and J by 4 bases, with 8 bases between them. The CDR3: CASSHTIYEQYF. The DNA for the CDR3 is TGTGCCAGCTCACACACGATTTACGAGCAGTACTTC.

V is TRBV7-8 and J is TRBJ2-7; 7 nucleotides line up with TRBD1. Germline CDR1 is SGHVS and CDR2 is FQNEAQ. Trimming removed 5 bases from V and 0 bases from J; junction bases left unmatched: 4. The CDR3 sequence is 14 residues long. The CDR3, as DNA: TGTGCCAGCAGCACCGGACAGGCCTCCTACGAGCAGTACTTC. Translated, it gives CASSTGQASYEQYF.

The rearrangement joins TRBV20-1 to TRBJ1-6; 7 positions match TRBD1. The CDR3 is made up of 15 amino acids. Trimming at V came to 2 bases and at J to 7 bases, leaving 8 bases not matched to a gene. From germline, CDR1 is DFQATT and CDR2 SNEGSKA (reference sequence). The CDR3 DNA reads TGCAGTGCTAGAAACCCGGGACAGATGAATTCACCCCTCCACTTT. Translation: CSARNPGQMNSPLHF.

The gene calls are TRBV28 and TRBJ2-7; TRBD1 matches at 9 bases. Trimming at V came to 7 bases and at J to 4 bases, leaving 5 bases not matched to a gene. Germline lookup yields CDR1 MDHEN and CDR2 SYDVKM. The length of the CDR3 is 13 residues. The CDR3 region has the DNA TGTGCCAGCAAGGGACAGGGAAGGTACGAGCAGTACTTC. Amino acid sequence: CASKGQGRYEQYF.

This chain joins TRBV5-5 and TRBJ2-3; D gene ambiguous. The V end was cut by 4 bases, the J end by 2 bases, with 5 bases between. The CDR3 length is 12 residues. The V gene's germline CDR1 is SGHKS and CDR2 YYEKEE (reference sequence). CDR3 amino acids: CASSQATDTQYF. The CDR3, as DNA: TGTGCCAGCAGCCAGGCCACAGATACGCAGTATTTT.

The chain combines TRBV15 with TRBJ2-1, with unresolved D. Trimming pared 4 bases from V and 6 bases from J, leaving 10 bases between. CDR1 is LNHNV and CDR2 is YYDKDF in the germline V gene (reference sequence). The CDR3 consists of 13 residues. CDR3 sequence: CATSIPYSNEQFF. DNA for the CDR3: TGTGCCACCAGCATTCCGTACTCCAATGAGCAGTTCTTC.